These 11 T cell receptor beta chains originate from one sample sequenced in a study of T cells after somatic rescue of genetic block (dated by TCRdb to the early 2020s). The library was produced with the immunoSEQ multiplex PCR assay. This immuneACCESS table, as held by TCRdb, lists in-frame sequences with V and J called but not all clones. Of the missing ones, under half trace to an unresolved V gene in checked studies; the others have no known cause. The sample records 80,000 to 90,000 clones, around 89% of which are singletons. The ten largest clonotypes hold roughly 1.7% of the sample. The sample consisted of peripheral blood mononuclear cells (PBMCs). The receptor source for this set is a woman younger than 30.

This chain uses TRBV11-3 with TRBJ2-1; TRBD2 agrees at 11 bases. V dropped 5 bases and J dropped 2; count of bases not matched to a gene: 5. The germline V gene encodes CDR1 SGHNT and CDR2 YENEEA. This CDR3 comprises 16 residues. The CDR3 bases are TGTGCCAGCAGCCCATATAGCGGGAGGGCCTACAATGAGCAGTTCTTC. It encodes CASSPYSGRAYNEQFF.

The chain uses TRBV10-1 and TRBJ2-1, with TRBD2 matching over 10 bases. Germline V gene data show CDR1 as WNHNN and CDR2 as SYGVQD (reference sequence). The V and J ends lost 0 bases and 7 bases, in that order; junction bases with no gene match: 3. The CDR3 runs to 15 residues. The CDR3 region is CASSESASGRNEQFF. CDR3 DNA sequence: TGCGCCAGCAGTGAGTCGGCTAGCGGGAGAAATGAGCAGTTCTTC.

The chain has TRBV18 and TRBJ1-1; 10 nucleotides agree with TRBD1. This CDR3 has 17 residues. J was trimmed by 0 bases and V by 3 bases; bases with no gene match: 7. Germline CDR1 is KGHSH and CDR2 is LQKENI. In DNA form, the CDR3 reads TGTGCCAGCTCACCCACAGGACAGGGGGTCTTGAACACTGAAGCTTTCTTT. Protein product: CASSPTGQGVLNTEAFF. The complete variable domain, with remaining parts taken from reference TRBV18 and TRBJ1-1, reads NAGVMQNPRHLVRRRGQEARLRCSPMKGHSHVYWYRQLPEEGLKFMVYLQKENIIDESGMPKERFSAEFPKEGPSILRIQQVVRGDSAAYFCASSPTGQGVLNTEAFFGQGTRLTVV.

V and J are TRBV6-6 and TRBJ1-1; D is perhaps TRBD1 (5 bases). Germline V gene lookup returns CDR1 MNHNY and CDR2 SVGAGI (reference sequence). This CDR3 region has 15 residues. V was pared by 0 bases and J by 1 base, with 9 bases between. The CDR3 loop reads CASSYSGGQNTEAFF. CDR3 in DNA: TGTGCCAGCAGTTACTCTGGTGGACAGAACACTGAAGCTTTCTTT.

The chain uses TRBV28 and TRBJ2-1; TRBD2 aligns across 7 bases. This CDR3 is built from 16 residues. V gave up 2 bases and J gave up 0 bases; unmatched junction bases: 4. Germline V gene lookup returns CDR1 MDHEN and CDR2 SYDVKM. The CDR3 nucleotides are TGTGCCAGCAGTTTAGGCGAGCGGGACTCCTACAATGAGCAGTTCTTC. Protein sequence: CASSLGERDSYNEQFF. The full variable domain, in which reference TRBV28 and TRBJ2-1 provide the parts outside the CDR3, is DVKVTQSSRYLVKRTGEKVFLECVQDMDHENMFWYRQDPGLGLRLIYFSYDVKMKEKGDIPEGYSVSREKKERFSLILESASTNQTSMYLCASSLGERDSYNEQFFGPGTRLTVL.

This chain links TRBV18 with TRBJ2-2; the match to TRBD1 covers 7 bases. The CDR3 contains 15 residues. Germline CDR1 and CDR2: KGHSH and LQKENI. The trim removed 2 bases at V and 6 bases at J, leaving 6 bases unmatched. The CDR3 nucleotides read TGTGCCAGCTCACCAGGGACAGCCTTCTCCGGGGAGCTGTTTTTT. Translating gives CASSPGTAFSGELFF. Filled out from reference TRBV18 and TRBJ2-2, the complete variable domain reads NAGVMQNPRHLVRRRGQEARLRCSPMKGHSHVYWYRQLPEEGLKFMVYLQKENIIDESGMPKERFSAEFPKEGPSILRIQQVVRGDSAAYFCASSPGTAFSGELFFGEGSRLTVL.

The chain's CDR3 is CASSYLAGVVEKLFF. CDR3 in DNA: TGTGCCAGCAGTTACTTGGCAGGGGTGGTGGAAAAACTGTTTTTT. This chain links TRBV6-6 with TRBJ1-4; TRBD1 might be the D (6 bases). The V and J ends lost 1 base and 8 bases respectively, with 14 bases between them. CDR3 length equals 15 residues. CDR1 is MNHNY and CDR2 is SVGAGI in the germline V gene (reference sequence).

The table lists this clone with a count of one. Other DNA sequences in the same sample also yield this CDR3. The chain recombines TRBV9 with TRBJ1-1; D is ambiguous. Germline loops: CDR1 SGDLS, CDR2 YYNGEE. The length of the CDR3 is 13 residues. The V end lost 2 bases, the J end lost 1 base, and 6 bases lay between the germline ends. The CDR3 DNA follows: TGTGCCAGCAGCGTGAAGGAGAACACTGAAGCTTTCTTT. Protein sequence: CASSVKENTEAFF.

The chain couples TRBV20-1 to TRBJ2-1, with D unclear. The CDR3 totals 11 residues. CDR1 is DFQATT and CDR2 is SNEGSKA in the germline V gene (reference sequence). Trimming removed 0 bases from V and 15 bases from J, with 12 bases in between. CDR3 sequence reads: CSARDQLRPFF. In DNA, the CDR3 is TGCAGTGCTAGAGACCAGCTACGACCGTTCTTC.

The rearrangement links TRBV6-5 to TRBJ2-3, with 7 bases that match TRBD2. In germline, CDR1 is MNHEY, CDR2 SVGAGI. The CDR3 contains 14 residues. J gave up 2 bases and V 2 bases, and 1 base lay outside the gene matches. The CDR3 DNA reads TGTGCCAGCAGTTACCTAGCGGACACAGATACGCAGTATTTT. It is translated as CASSYLADTDTQYF.

The genes are TRBV4-3 and TRBJ2-7, with TRBD2 as a possible D gene (6 bases). The germline V gene has CDR1 LGHNA and CDR2 YSLEER. The length of the CDR3 is 15 residues. With 1 base removed from V and 0 bases from J, the gap between germline ends came to 10 bases. This CDR3 reads CASSQGAGYSYEQYF. CDR3 sequence (DNA): TGCGCCAGCAGCCAAGGGGCGGGATACTCCTACGAGCAGTACTTC.